The 18 T cell receptor beta chains below all came from one sample that was sequenced in a study of blood T cells in healthy people across ages. Then a second PCR, running about 6 to 12 cycles, was carried out with a sample-barcoded 5' primer and a J-beta primer mix. TCRdb recomputed calls from the 5' RACE reads with MiXCR, one row per CDR3 protein. The table shows 1.5 million to 1.8 million distinct CDR3 sequences, with approximately 39% occurring only once. The sample consisted of blood. These receptor sequences come from a woman between 18 and 30 years old in good health.

This chain joins TRBV3-1 and TRBJ2-1; 8 bases are shared with TRBD2. The J call may be incorrect, as the DNA end agrees better with TRBJ2-7. The CDR3 loop spans 16 amino acids. Germline values: CDR1 LGHDT, CDR2 YNNKEL (reference sequence). The CDR3 here is CASRPRGGSSYNEQYF. CDR3 coding DNA: TGTGCCAGCAGACCCCGGGGGGGGAGCTCCTACAATGAGCAGTACTTC.

This clonotype was seen a handful of times. The rearrangement uses TRBV13 and TRBJ2-7, with 8 bases lining up with TRBD2. The J segment lost 6 bases and the V segment lost 4 bases, leaving 17 bases of the junction unmatched. In germline, CDR1 is PRHDT, CDR2 FYEKMQ (reference sequence). This CDR3 has 17 amino acids. The CDR3 protein is CASSWTRELAERGEQYF. The DNA of the CDR3 is TGTGCCAGCAGCTGGACTCGGGAACTAGCGGAGAGAGGCGAGCAGTACTTC.

This clonotype has a handful of counts. The chain carries TRBV4-3 and TRBJ2-5; TRBD2 aligns across 7 bases. Unmatched junction bases numbered 10, after V lost 0 bases and J lost 0 bases. Germline loops: CDR1 LGHNA, CDR2 YSLEER. This CDR3 spans 18 amino acids. CDR3 sequence: CASSQDSWGTKDQETQYF. Here the CDR3 DNA reads TGCGCCAGCAGCCAAGATTCGTGGGGGACTAAAGACCAAGAGACCCAGTACTTC.

The chain combines TRBV6-5 with TRBJ1-1; D is unclear. This CDR3 has 13 amino acids. The V end lost 6 bases, the J end lost 1 base, and 9 bases lay between the germline ends. Germline loops: CDR1 MNHEY, CDR2 SVGAGI. The CDR3: CASSSAWNTEAFF. The DNA of the CDR3 is TGTGCCAGCAGCTCGGCCTGGAACACTGAAGCTTTCTTT.

This chain joins TRBV3-1 and TRBJ1-5; D call uncertain. Per the germline V gene, CDR1 is LGHDT and CDR2 is YNNKEL (reference sequence). The V gene lost 9 bases and the J gene lost 0 bases, with 24 bases spanning the gap. The CDR3 has 18 residues. Here the CDR3 DNA reads TGTGCCAGAAGACTTATAAGCAGGCGCGGGGTTAGCAATCAGCCCCAGCATTTT. Translating it yields CARRLISRRGVSNQPQHF.

The chain employs TRBV28 and TRBJ1-1, with D tentatively TRBD1 (6 bases). Germline V lookup: CDR1 MDHEN, CDR2 SYDVKM. This CDR3 is 13 amino acids long. Trimming took off 4 bases at V and 2 bases at J, with 8 bases between the two ends. Here the CDR3 DNA reads TGTGCCAGCAGTTGGACAGACAACACTGAAGCTTTCTTT. Its translation is CASSWTDNTEAFF.

This chain connects TRBV10-3 to TRBJ2-3; no firm D call. From germline, CDR1 is ENHRY and CDR2 SYGVKD. The CDR3 contains 15 residues. The V end was cut by 3 bases, the J end by 0 bases, with 10 bases between. The CDR3 sequence is CAISDTTRSTDTQYF. The CDR3 DNA reads TGTGCCATCAGTGACACCACCAGAAGCACAGATACGCAGTATTTT.

This clonotype was observed a few times. The gene calls are TRBV6-1 and TRBJ2-3; D is perhaps TRBD2 (5 bases). With 4 bases removed from V and 1 base from J, the gap between germline ends came to 12 bases. The CDR3 sequence is 15 residues long. Germline V lookup: CDR1 MNHNS, CDR2 SASEGT. The CDR3 sequence is CASSAPDGGTDTQYF. The CDR3 DNA reads TGTGCCAGCAGTGCCCCCGACGGGGGCACAGATACGCAGTATTTT.

V gene TRBV5-1 combines with J gene TRBJ2-5, with TRBD1 matching over 9 bases. Germline trimming cut 6 bases from V and 1 base from J; bases unmatched to any gene: 7. The germline gives CDR1 SGHRS, CDR2 YFSETQ. The CDR3 covers 15 residues. CDR3 residues: CASTRTGASQETQYF. In DNA, the CDR3 is TGCGCCAGCACCAGGACAGGGGCCAGCCAAGAGACCCAGTACTTC.

The table lists this clonotype with a few counts. The V call is TRBV20-1, the J call TRBJ2-7; 10 bases match TRBD1. The CDR3 totals 15 residues. Losses at the gene ends were 1 base for V and 2 bases for J; bases not matched to a gene: 5. Germline V gives CDR1 DFQATT, CDR2 SNEGSKA (reference sequence). The CDR3 sequence is CSARVPGQGAYEQYF. DNA of the CDR3: TGCAGTGCTAGAGTGCCTGGACAGGGGGCCTACGAGCAGTACTTC.

The V call is TRBV7-9, the J call TRBJ2-1; 9 bases fit TRBD2. The J segment lost 15 bases and the V segment lost 5 bases, leaving 14 bases of the junction unmatched. Germline assignment: CDR1 SEHNR and CDR2 FQNEAQ (reference sequence). The CDR3 sequence is 14 residues long. The CDR3 loop is CASSAEFTGTSMFF. The CDR3 DNA is TGTGCCAGCAGCGCCGAGTTTACCGGGACTAGCATGTTCTTC.

This clonotype has only a few counts. This rearrangement joins TRBV24-1 to TRBJ2-1, with D unclear. The germline CDR1 and CDR2 sequences are KGHDR and SFDVKD. V lost 3 bases to trimming and J lost 10 bases, with 9 bases between them. The CDR3 loop spans 12 amino acids. CDR3 residues: CATSDRIGEQFF. Written as DNA, the CDR3 is TGTGCCACCAGTGATCGGATAGGGGAGCAGTTCTTC.

The chain employs TRBV29-1 and TRBJ2-3; D gene ambiguous. There are 12 residues in the CDR3. Germline loops: CDR1 SQVTM, CDR2 ANQGSEA. The V gene lost 4 bases and the J gene lost 6 bases, with 11 bases spanning the gap. This CDR3 reads CSVGPAVDTQYF. CDR3 in DNA: TGCAGCGTTGGACCCGCGGTGGATACGCAGTATTTT.

The rearrangement links TRBV27 to TRBJ1-1; 7 nucleotides align to TRBD1. CDR1 is MNHEY, CDR2 SMNVEV, per germline (reference sequence). After removal of 5 bases from V and 3 bases from J, the junction contained 6 bases not matched to a gene. CDR3 length: 14 residues. The CDR3 protein is CASSIQGMHTEAFF. The CDR3 nucleotides read TGTGCCAGCAGTATACAGGGGATGCACACTGAAGCTTTCTTT.

This clonotype was counted at least ten times. The V call is TRBV7-2, the J call TRBJ2-2, with D unclear. Trimming stripped 6 bases from V and 2 bases from J, with 4 bases between. CDR1 SGHTA and CDR2 FQGNSA come from the germline V gene. The CDR3 has 12 amino acids. For the CDR3, the DNA is TGTGCCAGCAGACTAAACACCGGGGAGCTGTTTTTT. Protein sequence: CASRLNTGELFF.

The rearrangement links TRBV5-1 to TRBJ1-1; D gene unclear. Germline V gene lookup returns CDR1 SGHRS and CDR2 YFSETQ. The CDR3 extends over 15 amino acids. Trimming left V 2 bases short and J 1 base short, with 12 bases between. The CDR3 DNA sequence: TGCGCCAGCAGCTTACGGACTGGTCGGAACACTGAAGCTTTCTTT. Protein: CASSLRTGRNTEAFF.

This clonotype was counted a few times. The CDR3 sequence: CSVEDPHGNEAFF. In nucleotides, the CDR3 is TGCAGCGTTGAAGATCCCCACGGGAATGAAGCTTTCTTT. The chain joins TRBV29-1 to TRBJ1-1; D ambiguous. The CDR3 extends over 13 amino acids. The germline V and J ends were trimmed by 0 bases and 7 bases, with 12 bases remaining between them. CDR1 is SQVTM, CDR2 ANQGSEA, per germline.

The rearrangement uses TRBV25-1 and TRBJ1-6; no firm D call. The germline V gene encodes CDR1 MGHDK and CDR2 SYGVNS. The V end lost 0 bases, the J end lost 10 bases, and 10 bases lay between the germline ends. The CDR3 is 14 amino acids. In nucleotides, the CDR3 is TGTGCCAGCAGTGAATATATCAGGAACTCACCCCTCCACTTT. Protein sequence: CASSEYIRNSPLHF.